A single T cell receptor beta chain is shown here with its context. The data stem from a study of blood T cell repertoires in COVID-19. As for the study in general: Spain, Italy and the United States supplied samples that represented acute and convalescent COVID-19. PBMCs, B-cell-depleted T cells, or T cells provided the cDNA or gDNA that made up the material.

Per the germline V gene, CDR1 is SQVTM and CDR2 is ANQGSEA. V lost 7 bases to trimming and J lost 4 bases; unmatched junction nucleotides: 6. The CDR3 consists of 13 residues. In the original processing: Nucleated cell number was recorded as an estimate derived from reference gene primer amplification. Some clones are missing from TCRdb's copy, which holds only in-frame ones; the method was immunoSEQ multiplex PCR. V and J calls and clone size come straight from that table; D and trimming were deduced from the DNA. The table has some 150,000 clones, around 76% seen once. This clonotype was obtained from a man aged 55 to 70 with acute or convalescent COVID-19. V is TRBV29-1 and J is TRBJ2-3; 9 bases fit TRBD2. The material sequenced was peripheral blood. DNA of the CDR3: TGCAGCGGCGGGGGGGCGGGCCCAGATACGCAGTATTTT. Its translation: CSGGGAGPDTQYF.